Detailed here is one TCR beta chain. Everyone who took part was roughly 18 to 89 years old, and they came from about two dozen US areas. Donors of Cohort 3 who recovered were those that had two negative PCRs, clearance, or symptom resolution. The source of the sample is a study of blood T cell repertoires in COVID-19. V lost 4 bases, J lost 2 bases, and 12 bases lay in between. The germline V gene has CDR1 MDHEN and CDR2 SYDVKM. This CDR3 has 15 amino acids. Repertoires were generated with immunoSEQ multiplex PCR, while TCRdb's copy carries only in-frame clones and drops some. The profile shows fewer than 200,000 clones, more than 65% of them singletons.

This chain uses TRBV28 with TRBJ1-5; D might be TRBD1 (5 bases). The sequence was obtained from a man aged 45 to 65 who had recovered from COVID-19. Sequencing used PBMCs or T cells enriched from blood (not recorded which). The CDR3 region is CASSSTRRGNQPQHF. CDR3 in DNA: TGTGCCAGCAGTTCTACTCGCAGGGGCAATCAGCCCCAGCATTTT.